A selection of T cell receptor beta chains follows, all from one sample in a study of read filtering for tumor transcriptome and immune sequencing. TCRdb reprocessed the reads with MiXCR, giving one entry per CDR3 protein. The sample records about 38,000 distinct CDR3 sequences, about an eighth being singletons. The sequencing sample was made of a population of CD138-negative cells sorted from bone marrow. The receptors were gathered from a donor aged 40 or over with multiple myeloma. Both conserved end residues are part of each CDR3. Fields, in order: J gene, V gene, clone size, CDR3 length, CDR3 protein. Not every row has a clone size; where given, it reads once, few, many or a size class.

j_call: TRBJ1-5; v_call: TRBV20-1; clone_size: many; cdr3_length: 14; cdr3_aa: CSAGTQGGNQPQHF
j_call: TRBJ2-2; v_call: TRBV29-1; clone_size: many; cdr3_length: 12; cdr3_aa: CSVAGVTGELFF
j_call: TRBJ2-7; v_call: TRBV18; clone_size: many; cdr3_length: 13; cdr3_aa: CASSPLGGYEQYF
j_call: TRBJ2-1; v_call: TRBV28; clone_size: few; cdr3_length: 12; cdr3_aa: CASRRTGNEQFF
j_call: TRBJ1-2; v_call: TRBV28; clone_size: -; cdr3_length: 15; cdr3_aa: CASSSAGAINYGYTF
j_call: TRBJ2-6; v_call: TRBV24-1; clone_size: few; cdr3_length: 17; cdr3_aa: CTTSDARRASGANVLTF
j_call: TRBJ1-1; v_call: TRBV20-1; clone_size: -; cdr3_length: 12; cdr3_aa: CSAFGRVPEAFF
j_call: TRBJ1-1; v_call: TRBV7-2; clone_size: many; cdr3_length: 12; cdr3_aa: CASSFRGLQAFF
j_call: TRBJ2-7; v_call: TRBV7-2; clone_size: many; cdr3_length: 14; cdr3_aa: CASSERRSAYEQYF
j_call: TRBJ2-7; v_call: TRBV3-1; clone_size: many; cdr3_length: 14; cdr3_aa: CASSQVGRNYEQYF
j_call: TRBJ2-2; v_call: TRBV6-5; clone_size: few; cdr3_length: 13; cdr3_aa: CASRAPITGELFF
j_call: TRBJ1-2; v_call: TRBV6-6; clone_size: few; cdr3_length: 13; cdr3_aa: CASSPRGHYGYTF
j_call: TRBJ2-5; v_call: TRBV28; clone_size: many; cdr3_length: 12; cdr3_aa: CASSLLQETQYF
j_call: TRBJ1-1; v_call: TRBV13; clone_size: many; cdr3_length: 14; cdr3_aa: CASTGGRSLAEAFF
j_call: TRBJ2-3; v_call: TRBV7-3; clone_size: -; cdr3_length: 15; cdr3_aa: CASSLKQGGTDTQYF
j_call: TRBJ2-1; v_call: TRBV2; clone_size: many; cdr3_length: 15; cdr3_aa: CASSIGTSRYNEQFF
j_call: TRBJ2-5; v_call: TRBV5-6; clone_size: few; cdr3_length: 13; cdr3_aa: CASSLVAGETQYF
j_call: TRBJ2-7; v_call: TRBV10-3; clone_size: many; cdr3_length: 14; cdr3_aa: CAVAQGGRNYEQYF
j_call: TRBJ2-3; v_call: TRBV7-8; clone_size: many; cdr3_length: 18; cdr3_aa: CASSPYRILARGTDTQYF
j_call: TRBJ2-3; v_call: TRBV7-3; clone_size: few; cdr3_length: 15; cdr3_aa: CASSVTSGEIDTQCF
j_call: TRBJ1-1; v_call: TRBV28; clone_size: -; cdr3_length: 11; cdr3_aa: CASSPSTEAFF
j_call: TRBJ1-3; v_call: TRBV7-8; clone_size: many; cdr3_length: 16; cdr3_aa: CASSLGGQTSGNTIYF
j_call: TRBJ2-5; v_call: TRBV11-2; clone_size: many; cdr3_length: 13; cdr3_aa: CASSQLYQETQYF
j_call: TRBJ2-1; v_call: TRBV6-2/TRBV6-3; clone_size: few; cdr3_length: 16; cdr3_aa: CASSYGASGRENEQFF
j_call: TRBJ1-5; v_call: TRBV19; clone_size: many; cdr3_length: 15; cdr3_aa: CASEKGGGLNQPQHF
j_call: TRBJ2-7; v_call: TRBV29-1; clone_size: many; cdr3_length: 14; cdr3_aa: CSVGTGMSSYEQYF
j_call: TRBJ2-3; v_call: TRBV7-3; clone_size: many; cdr3_length: 15; cdr3_aa: CASSVTSGEIDTQYF
j_call: TRBJ2-5; v_call: TRBV18; clone_size: few; cdr3_length: 15; cdr3_aa: CASSLRQDTQETQYF
j_call: TRBJ2-5; v_call: TRBV6-2/TRBV6-3; clone_size: many; cdr3_length: 14; cdr3_aa: CASSPVPTQETQYF
j_call: TRBJ2-1; v_call: TRBV27; clone_size: many; cdr3_length: 16; cdr3_aa: CASSRRAVTSYNEQFF
j_call: TRBJ2-7; v_call: TRBV4-2; clone_size: many; cdr3_length: 16; cdr3_aa: CASSQAGTSGTYEQYF
j_call: TRBJ2-5; v_call: TRBV4-2; clone_size: -; cdr3_length: 15; cdr3_aa: CASSPQGRIQETQYF